This TCR beta chain was retrieved from a study of T cell changes during pregnancy in multiple sclerosis. Some clones are missing from TCRdb's copy, which holds only in-frame ones; the method was immunoSEQ multiplex PCR. The data hold around 67,000 clones, with about 90% observed a single time. The TCR sequence derives from a female donor in good health, enrolled as a control in a pregnancy study. The material was peripheral blood, obtained after pregnancy.

The CDR3 here is CASSPLGTSADTQYF. The CDR3 DNA reads TGTGCCAGCAGCCCCCTTGGGACTAGCGCAGATACGCAGTATTTT. This chain connects TRBV11-3 to TRBJ2-3, with TRBD2 matching over 10 bases. V was pared by 5 bases and J by 4 bases, with 6 bases of the junction left unmatched. This CDR3 region has 15 residues. CDR1 and CDR2 from the germline V gene are SGHNT and YENEEA.